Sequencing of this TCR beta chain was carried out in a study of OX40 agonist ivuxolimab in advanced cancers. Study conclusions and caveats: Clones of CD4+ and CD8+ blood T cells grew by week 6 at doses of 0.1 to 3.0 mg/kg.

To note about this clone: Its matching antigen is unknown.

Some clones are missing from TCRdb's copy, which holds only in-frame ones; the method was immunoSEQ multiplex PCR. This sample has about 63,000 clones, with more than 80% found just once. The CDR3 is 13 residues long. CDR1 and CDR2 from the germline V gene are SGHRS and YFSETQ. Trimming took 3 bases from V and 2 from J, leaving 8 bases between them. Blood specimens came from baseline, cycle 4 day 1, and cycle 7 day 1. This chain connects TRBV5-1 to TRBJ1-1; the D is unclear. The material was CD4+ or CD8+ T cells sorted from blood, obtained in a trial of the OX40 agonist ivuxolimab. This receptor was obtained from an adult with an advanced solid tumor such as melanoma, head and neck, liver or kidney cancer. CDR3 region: CASSSYYNTEAFF. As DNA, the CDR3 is TGCGCCAGCAGCTCCTACTATAACACTGAAGCTTTCTTT.